Here is one TCR beta chain with its context. This CDR3 contains 14 residues. CDR1 and CDR2 from the germline V gene are SNHLY and FYNNEI. V lost 3 bases, J lost 2 bases, and 7 bases lay in between. The data originate from a study of blood T cell repertoires in COVID-19. Study at large: Material from acute and convalescent COVID-19 was sourced from the United States, Italy and Spain.

In the source study's methods: The authors estimated nucleated cell counts from reference gene primer amplification. Clones were read by immunoSEQ multiplex PCR, and TCRdb kept only the in-frame ones, dropping some. V and J calls plus clone size are reproduced from that table; the DNA served to infer D and trimming. The sample has around 200,000 clones, around 88% seen once. This TCR was recovered from a man in his fifties or sixties with active or convalescent COVID-19. This rearrangement joins TRBV2 to TRBJ1-4, with a weak D call TRBD1 (6 bases). Material for sequencing was peripheral blood. CDR3 protein: CASSDQGTNEKLFF. CDR3 sequence (DNA): TGTGCCAGCAGTGATCAGGGGACTAATGAAAAACTGTTTTTT.